This section outlines one T cell receptor (beta chain) sequence together with its context. The entry originates in a study of preoperative IRX-2 immunotherapy in early breast cancer. V was cut by 7 bases and J by 9 bases, with 10 bases left in between. The germline gives CDR1 LNHDA, CDR2 SQIVND (reference sequence). The CDR3 covers 11 residues. Method: immunoSEQ multiplex PCR; TCRdb's copy keeps in-frame clones and lacks some. Of more than 35,000 clones in the sample, approximately 75% were seen once. The treatment here: preoperative locoregional IRX-2 cytokine immunotherapy. The source is a human donor with breast cancer. This material consisted of tumor tissue, taken after IRX-2 immunotherapy. The rearrangement uses TRBV19 and TRBJ2-1; maybe TRBD1 (6 bases). CDR3 nucleotide sequence: TGTGCCAGTAAACAGGGTATTGAGCAGTTCTTC. Translation gives CASKQGIEQFF.